The 12 T cell receptor beta chains reported below all come from one sample, sequenced in a study of T-cell memory formation after mild COVID-19. A single record per CDR3 protein comes from TCRdb applying MiXCR to the 5' RACE reads. Of 430,000 or so distinct CDR3 sequences in the sample, about 23% were seen once. The specimen was PBMCs or a T cell subset sorted from them (not recorded which). The receptors derive from an adult woman who had mild COVID-19 (a few samples of this study predate the infection). Cell type and time point are not known.

The chain couples TRBV7-8 to TRBJ2-3; 7 nucleotides line up with TRBD2. Germline CDR1 is SGHVS and CDR2 is FQNEAQ. Germline trimming cut 3 bases from V and 1 base from J; bases unmatched to any gene: 10. This CDR3 spans 17 amino acids. CDR3 sequence reads: CASSFIRAGLRTDTQYF. The DNA of the CDR3 is TGTGCCAGCAGCTTTATAAGAGCGGGGCTGCGCACAGATACGCAGTATTTT.

The chain uses TRBV7-9 and TRBJ2-1; possible D gene TRBD2, 5 bases. Germline loops: CDR1 SEHNR, CDR2 FQNEAQ (reference sequence). The CDR3 is 12 residues long. With 8 bases removed from V and 5 bases from J, the gap between germline ends came to 10 bases. The CDR3 sequence is CASGRGNNEQFF. The CDR3 DNA reads TGTGCCAGCGGAAGAGGGAACAATGAGCAGTTCTTC. Variable domain in full (rest from reference TRBV7-9 and TRBJ2-1): DTGVSQNPRHKITKRGQNVTFRCDPISEHNRLYWYRQTLGQGPEFLTYFQNEAQLEKSRLLSDRFSAERPKGSFSTLEIQRTEQGDSAMYLCASGRGNNEQFFGPGTRLTVL.

The chain is built from TRBV7-8 and TRBJ2-1; possibly TRBD1 for D (6 bases). Trimming removed 5 bases from V and 2 bases from J, with 13 bases in between. This CDR3 comprises 15 residues. Germline lookup yields CDR1 SGHVS and CDR2 FQNEAQ. In nucleotides, the CDR3 is TGTGCCAGCAGCACCGGGGACATGGCCTACAATGAGCAGTTCTTC. Its translation is CASSTGDMAYNEQFF. Based on the CDR3 plus reference TRBV7-8 and TRBJ2-1, the full variable domain is GAGVSQSPRYKVAKRGQDVALRCDPISGHVSLFWYQQALGQGPEFLTYFQNEAQLDKSGLPSDRFFAERPEGSVSTLKIQRTQQEDSAVYLCASSTGDMAYNEQFFGPGTRLTVL.

A single count supports this clonotype. CDR3 sequence (DNA): TGTGCCAGCAGCCAAGACCAACGGGACACCTCCTATGGCTACACCTTC. Amino acids: CASSQDQRDTSYGYTF. This rearrangement joins TRBV7-9 to TRBJ1-2, with D perhaps matching TRBD1 (6 bases). V was pared by 5 bases and J by 4 bases, with 20 bases between. Germline loops: CDR1 SEHNR, CDR2 FQNEAQ (reference sequence). CDR3 length: 16 residues.

This clonotype occurred a few times. This chain uses TRBV12-3 or TRBV12-4 with TRBJ1-1; maybe TRBD1 (6 bases). This CDR3 is 16 amino acids long. V was shortened by 2 bases and J by 1 base, with 14 bases between the two germline ends. This chain's CDR3 is CASSLPWDISNTEAFF. The CDR3 DNA sequence: TGTGCCAGCAGTTTACCCTGGGACATTTCGAACACTGAAGCTTTCTTT.

This clonotype was observed a few times. This chain joins TRBV7-8 and TRBJ2-1; 11 nucleotides line up with TRBD2. Germline V gives CDR1 SGHVS, CDR2 FQNEAQ. V lost 1 base to trimming and J lost 4 bases; unmatched junction nucleotides: 6. The length of the CDR3 is 17 residues. Here the CDR3 DNA reads TGTGCCAGCAGCTTAGGGCTAGCGGGAGGACCATACAATGAGCAGTTCTTC. Protein: CASSLGLAGGPYNEQFF.

The chain uses TRBV9 and TRBJ2-3; 11 positions agree with TRBD2. The length of the CDR3 is 16 residues. The V gene end was trimmed by 3 bases and the J gene end by 2 bases; junction bases not matched to a gene: 5. Germline values: CDR1 SGDLS, CDR2 YYNGEE. CDR3 residues: CASSATTSGDTDTQYF. Here the CDR3 DNA reads TGTGCCAGCAGCGCTACGACTAGCGGGGACACAGATACGCAGTATTTT.

The V and J genes are TRBV6-6 and TRBJ2-7, with 11 nucleotides matching TRBD2. V was clipped by 7 bases and J by 4 bases; unmatched bases: 3. This CDR3 spans 13 amino acids. Germline CDR1 and CDR2: MNHNY and SVGAGI (reference sequence). CDR3 nucleotide sequence: TGTGCCAGCACGGGACTAGCGGATTACGAGCAGTACTTC. This encodes CASTGLADYEQYF.

The chain couples TRBV6-5 to TRBJ2-3; D gene uncertain. The CDR3 is made up of 12 amino acids. Germline V gives CDR1 MNHEY, CDR2 SVGAGI. V was cut by 8 bases and J by 2 bases, with 8 bases left in between. The CDR3 region has the DNA TGTGCCAGCGTCTCCCCCACAGATACGCAGTATTTT. Translated: CASVSPTDTQYF.

The genes are TRBV4-1 and TRBJ2-7, with 8 bases matching TRBD2. The germline CDR1 and CDR2 sequences are MGHRA and YSYEKL. Losses at the gene ends were 3 bases for V and 3 bases for J; bases not matched to a gene: 13. The CDR3 sequence is 17 residues long. The CDR3 sequence is CASSHRTGAGANYEQYF. In nucleotides, the CDR3 is TGCGCCAGCAGCCACAGAACCGGAGCGGGGGCTAACTACGAGCAGTACTTC.

This clonotype was observed a few times. The chain couples TRBV19 to TRBJ2-7; D is possibly TRBD1 (5 bases). This CDR3 is built from 15 residues. Germline loops: CDR1 LNHDA, CDR2 SQIVND (reference sequence). V lost 1 base and J lost 0, with 10 bases in between. CDR3 sequence: CASSIVVGHSYEQYF. The CDR3 nucleotides read TGTGCCAGTAGTATAGTGGTAGGACACTCCTACGAGCAGTACTTC.

This clonotype was detected only a few times. The chain has TRBV11-2 and TRBJ2-7, with no clear D. CDR1 and CDR2 (germline): SGHAT, FQNNGV. The CDR3 covers 10 residues. V was shortened by 4 bases and J by 5 bases, with 3 bases between the two germline ends. CDR3 residues: CASSWNEQYF. In DNA form, the CDR3 reads TGTGCCAGCAGCTGGAACGAGCAGTACTTC.